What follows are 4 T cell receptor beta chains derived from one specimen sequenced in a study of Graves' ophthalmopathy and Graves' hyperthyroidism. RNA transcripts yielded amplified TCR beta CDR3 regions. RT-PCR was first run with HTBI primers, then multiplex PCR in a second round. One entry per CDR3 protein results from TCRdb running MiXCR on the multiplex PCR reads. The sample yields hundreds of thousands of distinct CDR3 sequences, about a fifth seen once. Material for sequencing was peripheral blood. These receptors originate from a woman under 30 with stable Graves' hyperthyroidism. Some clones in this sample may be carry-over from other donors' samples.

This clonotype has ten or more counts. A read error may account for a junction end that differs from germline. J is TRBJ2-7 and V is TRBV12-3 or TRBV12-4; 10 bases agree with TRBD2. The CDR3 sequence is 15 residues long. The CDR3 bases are TGTGCCAGCAGTCTAGCGGGAGTCGGGCCCTACGAGCAGTACTTC. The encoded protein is CASSLAGVGPYEQYF.

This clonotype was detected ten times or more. The CDR3 coding sequence is TGCGCCAGCAGCTTCGGGGACAGGGGAAGACTGTACTTC. Its translation is CASSFGDRGRLYF. The J gene is TRBJ2-7, the V gene TRBV5-1, with 10 bases fitting TRBD1. J gave up 12 bases and V 2 bases, and 8 bases lay outside the gene matches. The CDR3 length is 13 residues. Germline V gene lookup returns CDR1 SGHRS and CDR2 YFSETQ.

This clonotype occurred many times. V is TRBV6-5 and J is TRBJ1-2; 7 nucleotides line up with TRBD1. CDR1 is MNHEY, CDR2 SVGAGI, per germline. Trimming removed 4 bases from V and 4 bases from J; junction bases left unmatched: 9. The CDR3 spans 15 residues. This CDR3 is CASSLVSGGSYGYTF. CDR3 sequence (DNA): TGTGCCAGCAGTTTGGTCTCAGGGGGTTCCTATGGCTACACCTTC.

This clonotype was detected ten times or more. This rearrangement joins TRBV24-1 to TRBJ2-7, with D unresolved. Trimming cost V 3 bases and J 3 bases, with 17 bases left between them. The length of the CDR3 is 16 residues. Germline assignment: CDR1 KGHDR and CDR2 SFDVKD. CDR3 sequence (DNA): TGTGCCACCAGTGATCCTAGACGTCAAGGGCACTACGAGCAGTACTTC. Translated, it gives CATSDPRRQGHYEQYF.